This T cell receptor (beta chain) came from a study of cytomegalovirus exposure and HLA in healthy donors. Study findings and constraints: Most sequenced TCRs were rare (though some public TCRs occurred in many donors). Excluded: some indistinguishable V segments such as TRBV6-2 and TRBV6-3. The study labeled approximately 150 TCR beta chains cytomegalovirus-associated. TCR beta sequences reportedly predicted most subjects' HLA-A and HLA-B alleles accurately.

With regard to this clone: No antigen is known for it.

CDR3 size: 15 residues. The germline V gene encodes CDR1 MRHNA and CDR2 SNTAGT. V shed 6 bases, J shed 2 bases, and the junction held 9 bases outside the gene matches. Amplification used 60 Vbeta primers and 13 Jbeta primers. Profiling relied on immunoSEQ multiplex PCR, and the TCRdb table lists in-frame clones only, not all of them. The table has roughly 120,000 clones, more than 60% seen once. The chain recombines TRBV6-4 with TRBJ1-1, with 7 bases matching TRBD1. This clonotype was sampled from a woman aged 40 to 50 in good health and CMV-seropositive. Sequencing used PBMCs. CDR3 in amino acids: CASRERTGSNTEAFF. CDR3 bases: TGTGCCAGCAGAGAAAGGACAGGTAGCAACACTGAAGCTTTCTTT.